These T cell receptor beta chains were read from a single sample in a study of T cells after yellow fever vaccination. TCRdb re-called the 5' RACE reads through MiXCR, storing one row per CDR3 protein. The sample includes hundreds of thousands of distinct CDR3 sequences, 11% of them seen just once. Material: PBMCs, obtained on the day of the first yellow fever vaccination. These receptors were taken from a man between 18 and 29 years old who received the YFV17D yellow fever vaccine. CDR3s include the opening cysteine and the closing phenylalanine or tryptophan. Fields, in order: V gene, D gene, J gene, clone size, CDR3 protein, CDR3 DNA. A D gene is named only where the DNA matches it firmly. Clone size appears in some rows only: once, few, many, or a class for an expanded clone.

TRBV6-1	-	TRBJ2-7	few	CASSESTGEAYEQYF	TGTGCCAGCAGTGAAAGCACAGGTGAAGCCTACGAGCAGTACTTC
TRBV4-3	TRBD2	TRBJ2-1	-	CASSQDPPRLAGGPEQFF	TGCGCCAGCAGCCAAGATCCCCCCCGGTTAGCGGGGGGGCCTGAGCAGTTCTTC
TRBV25-1	TRBD1	TRBJ1-1	few	CASGTGYYGEAFF	TGTGCCAGCGGGACAGGGTATTACGGCGAAGCTTTCTTT
TRBV4-1	-	TRBJ1-3	few	CASSKRIMAILPGSGNTIYF	TGCGCCAGCAGCAAGAGAATTATGGCAATTCTCCCAGGCTCTGGAAACACCATATATTTT
TRBV6-5	-	TRBJ2-7	-	CASSYTRGGYEQYF	TGTGCCAGCAGTTACACCAGAGGGGGCTACGAGCAGTACTTC
TRBV19	TRBD2	TRBJ2-7	-	CASSRVTAGVNEQYF	TGTGCCAGTAGTCGGGTAACGGCGGGGGTTAACGAGCAGTACTTC
TRBV6-2/TRBV6-3	-	TRBJ1-1	many	CASSSPPNTEAFF	TGTGCCAGCAGCTCCCCTCCGAACACTGAAGCTTTCTTT
TRBV5-4	-	TRBJ2-3	-	CASSGLPGQPSTDTQYF	TGTGCCAGCAGCGGGCTACCGGGACAACCTAGCACAGATACGCAGTATTTT
TRBV10-3	-	TRBJ2-5	few	CAISEPRSRGVERETQYF	TGTGCCATCAGTGAGCCCCGGTCGCGAGGGGTAGAGAGAGAGACCCAGTACTTC
TRBV4-3	TRBD2	TRBJ2-3	few	CASSGERGGSTDTQYF	TGCGCCAGCAGCGGGGAGCGGGGGGGCTCCACAGATACGCAGTATTTT
TRBV20-1	-	TRBJ2-7	few	CSARDPDEQYF	TGCAGTGCTAGAGATCCCGACGAGCAGTACTTC
TRBV5-6	TRBD2	TRBJ2-5	once	CASSPGRGWQETQYF	TGTGCCAGCAGCCCCGGGCGGGGGTGGCAAGAGACCCAGTACTTC
TRBV20-1	TRBD1	TRBJ1-2	-	CSAREGGTGPNYGYTF	TGCAGTGCTAGAGAAGGGGGGACAGGCCCAAACTATGGCTACACCTTC
TRBV20-1	-	TRBJ1-6	few	CSAEGTDSSYNSPLHF	TGCAGTGCGGAAGGGACGGACAGCTCCTATAATTCACCCCTCCACTTT
TRBV9	TRBD2	TRBJ2-1	few	CASSPYSETSGPNEQFF	TGTGCCAGCAGCCCCTACTCCGAGACTAGCGGACCCAATGAGCAGTTCTTC
TRBV12-3/TRBV12-4	-	TRBJ2-1	-	CASTKTTSDEQFF	TGTGCCAGCACCAAAACTACCAGCGATGAGCAGTTCTTC
TRBV12-3/TRBV12-4	TRBD1	TRBJ2-6	-	CASRKLRTGILSGANVLTF	TGTGCCAGCCGTAAACTCCGGACAGGGATTCTCTCTGGGGCCAACGTCCTGACTTTC
TRBV7-9	-	TRBJ2-2	-	CASIPLSPAGELFF	TGTGCCAGCATCCCACTCTCCCCCGCCGGGGAGCTGTTTTTT
TRBV4-3	-	TRBJ1-1	few	CASSQVGSGTTEAFF	TGCGCCAGCAGCCAAGTAGGTTCAGGGACCACTGAAGCTTTCTTT
TRBV7-2	-	TRBJ1-2	-	CASSRDLNGYTF	TGTGCCAGCAGCCGGGACCTGAATGGCTACACCTTC
TRBV11-3	-	TRBJ1-2	-	CASSSGPEHGYTF	TGTGCCAGCAGCTCCGGTCCCGAACACGGCTACACCTTC
TRBV29-1	-	TRBJ2-1	few	CSVEGGDYNEQFF	TGCAGCGTTGAAGGAGGGGACTACAATGAGCAGTTCTTC
TRBV4-2	TRBD2	TRBJ2-5	-	CASSHGASGGADGGTQYF	TGTGCCAGCAGCCACGGGGCTAGCGGGGGGGCCGATGGTGGGACCCAGTACTTC
TRBV5-1	-	TRBJ2-3	-	CASSSGDLPTDTQYF	TGCGCCAGCAGCTCGGGGGACTTGCCGACAGATACGCAGTATTTT
TRBV4-3	-	TRBJ2-2	-	CASSQDGAGGAGELFF	TGCGCCAGCAGCCAAGATGGAGCAGGGGGGGCCGGGGAGCTGTTTTTT
TRBV5-1	-	TRBJ1-1	-	CASSLVGGRAEAFF	TGCGCCAGCAGCTTGGTTGGAGGGAGGGCTGAAGCTTTCTTT
TRBV18	TRBD2	TRBJ2-3	many	CASSPSSGGGTDTQYF	TGTGCCAGCTCACCCTCTAGCGGGGGGGGCACAGATACGCAGTATTTT
TRBV12-3/TRBV12-4	TRBD1	TRBJ2-2	few	CASSGNRGVTGELFF	TGTGCCAGCAGTGGCAACAGGGGGGTCACCGGGGAGCTGTTTTTT
TRBV20-1	TRBD2	TRBJ2-5	few	CSASGTSGAQETQYF	TGCAGTGCTAGCGGGACTAGCGGGGCACAAGAGACCCAGTACTTC
TRBV12-3/TRBV12-4	-	TRBJ1-1	-	CASSIKATEAFF	TGTGCCAGCAGTATCAAAGCCACTGAAGCTTTCTTT
TRBV2	TRBD1	TRBJ2-5	-	CASRGQGIGETQYF	TGTGCCAGCCGTGGACAGGGGATAGGGGAGACCCAGTACTTC
TRBV27	-	TRBJ1-2	few	CASSSDSLTYGYTF	TGTGCCAGCAGTTCAGACTCCCTGACCTATGGCTACACCTTC
TRBV7-7	-	TRBJ2-3	-	CASSLLPGGTSDTQYF	TGTGCTAGCAGCTTACTCCCCGGGGGAACATCAGATACGCAGTATTTT
TRBV19	-	TRBJ1-6	few	CASTPERRADSPLHF	TGTGCCAGTACCCCGGAGCGTAGGGCAGATTCACCCCTCCACTTT
TRBV12-3/TRBV12-4	TRBD1	TRBJ1-3	many	CASSTRTGVGNTIYF	TGTGCCAGCAGTACCCGCACAGGGGTTGGAAACACCATATATTTT
TRBV5-4	TRBD1	TRBJ1-1	few	CASSKGQGGTEAFF	TGTGCCAGCAGCAAGGGACAGGGTGGGACTGAAGCTTTCTTT
TRBV29-1	TRBD1	TRBJ2-1	few	CSVDLYRGLDNEQFF	TGCAGCGTTGACCTTTACAGGGGTTTGGACAATGAGCAGTTCTTC
TRBV12-3/TRBV12-4	-	TRBJ2-1	few	CASSSGVNEQFF	TGTGCCAGCAGTTCTGGGGTCAATGAGCAGTTCTTC
TRBV29-1	TRBD1	TRBJ2-7	few	CSVEDIVSGTELYEQYF	TGCAGCGTTGAAGATATAGTCTCCGGGACAGAACTATACGAGCAGTACTTC
TRBV7-2	-	TRBJ2-1	-	CASSSYLGGQFF	TGTGCCAGCAGCTCTTACCTGGGCGGGCAGTTCTTC
TRBV5-1	TRBD1	TRBJ1-1	-	CASSLVRGRGPNTEAFF	TGCGCCAGCAGCTTGGTGCGGGGCAGGGGGCCTAACACTGAAGCTTTCTTT